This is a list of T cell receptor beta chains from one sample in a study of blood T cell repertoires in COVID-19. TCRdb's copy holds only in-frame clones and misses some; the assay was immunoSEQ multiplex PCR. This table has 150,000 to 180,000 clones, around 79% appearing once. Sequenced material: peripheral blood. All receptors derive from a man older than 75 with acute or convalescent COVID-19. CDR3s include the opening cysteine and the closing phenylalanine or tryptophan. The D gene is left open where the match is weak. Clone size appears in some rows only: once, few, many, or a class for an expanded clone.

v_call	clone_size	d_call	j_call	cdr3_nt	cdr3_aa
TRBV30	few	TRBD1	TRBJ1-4	TGTGCCTGGGACAGGGGTGAAAAACTGTTTTTT	CAWDRGEKLFF
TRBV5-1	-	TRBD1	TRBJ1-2	TGCGCCAGCAGAACAGGGGGGACTTGGGGAGGCTACACCTTC	CASRTGGTWGGYTF
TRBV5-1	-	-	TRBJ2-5	TGCGCCAGCAGCTTGGAGGAGGGGTTGGGGACCCAGTACTTC	CASSLEEGLGTQYF
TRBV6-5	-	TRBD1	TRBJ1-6	TGTGCCAGCAGGGCCGGACAGGGAGGTAATTCACCCCTCCACTTT	CASRAGQGGNSPLHF
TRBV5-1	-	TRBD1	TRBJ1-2	TGCGCCAGCAGCACGGGACAGGGGAGGGGCTATGGCTACACCTTC	CASSTGQGRGYGYTF
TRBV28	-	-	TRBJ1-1	TGTGCCAGCAGTCTCTTCGGGGGGGTGGGTACTGAAGCTTTCTTT	CASSLFGGVGTEAFF
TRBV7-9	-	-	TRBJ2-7	TGTGCCAGCAGCCTGAATACAGGGCTCGAGCAGTACTTC	CASSLNTGLEQYF
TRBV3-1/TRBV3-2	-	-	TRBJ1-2	TGTGCCAGCAGCCGAGGGAGTCTCCGCTATGGCTACACCTTC	CASSRGSLRYGYTF
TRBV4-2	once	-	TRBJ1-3	TGTGCCAGCGAGGGCGGAAACACCATATATTTT	CASEGGNTIYF
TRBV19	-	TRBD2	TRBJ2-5	TGTGCCAGTAAGCCCCCCGTAGCGGGGGGTCAAGAGACCCAGTACTTC	CASKPPVAGGQETQYF
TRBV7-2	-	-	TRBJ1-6	TGTGCCAGCAGCCCCCAGTCCGGGGTTGGTAATTCACCCCTCCACTTT	CASSPQSGVGNSPLHF
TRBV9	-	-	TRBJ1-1	TGTGCCAGCAGCGTAGTGTATGCGGGGGAAGCTTTCTTT	CASSVVYAGEAFF
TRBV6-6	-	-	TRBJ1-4	TGTGCCAGCAAAGACAGTAATGAAAAACTGTTTTTT	CASKDSNEKLFF
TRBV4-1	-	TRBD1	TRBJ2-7	TGCGCCAGCAGCCAACTGCCGGTGACAGGGGGCACGTCCTACGAGCAGTACTTC	CASSQLPVTGGTSYEQYF
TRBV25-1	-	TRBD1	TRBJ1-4	TGTGCCAGCAGTGAAATGGGACAGGGCGGGGAAAAACTGTTTTTT	CASSEMGQGGEKLFF
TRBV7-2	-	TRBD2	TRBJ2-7	TGTGCCAGCAGCTTGACGGGACTAGTGTACGAGCAGTACTTC	CASSLTGLVYEQYF
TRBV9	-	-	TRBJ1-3	TGTGCCAGCAGCTTGGAGGTGGCTGGAAACACCATATATTTT	CASSLEVAGNTIYF
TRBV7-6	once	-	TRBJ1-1	TGTGCCAGCAGCTTAGCGGGTGGACTCACGAACACTGAAGCTTTCTTT	CASSLAGGLTNTEAFF
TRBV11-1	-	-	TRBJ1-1	TGTGCCAGCAGCTTAGGGTGGACAGCCCTCACTGAAGCTTTCTTT	CASSLGWTALTEAFF
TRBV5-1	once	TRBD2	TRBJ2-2	TGCGCCAGCAGCTTGTCCCAAAGCGGGGGGATCACCGGGGAGCTGTTTTTT	CASSLSQSGGITGELFF
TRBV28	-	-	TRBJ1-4	TGTGCCAGCGGGGGGCTGTTTTTT	CASGGLFF
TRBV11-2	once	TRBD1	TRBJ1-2	TGTGCCAGCAGTTCACAGGGGAATGAGGGCTACACCTTC	CASSSQGNEGYTF
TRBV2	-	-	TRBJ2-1	TGTGCCAGCAGTGAAGCGCGACCGGGAGAGCAGTTCTTC	CASSEARPGEQFF
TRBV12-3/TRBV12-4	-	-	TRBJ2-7	TGTGCTGTCCGGGATGGCTCCTACGAGCAGTACTTC	CAVRDGSYEQYF
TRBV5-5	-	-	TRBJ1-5	TGTGCCAGCAGCTTGGCCCAGGCGAATCAGCCCCAGCATTTT	CASSLAQANQPQHF
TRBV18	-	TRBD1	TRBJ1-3	TGTGCCAGCTCACCCCCTACAGGGGGCTACGGAAACACCATATATTTT	CASSPPTGGYGNTIYF
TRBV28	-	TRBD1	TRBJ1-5	TGTGCCAGCAGCCTCGCCGGCAGGGGGCGAAATCAGCCCCAGCATTTT	CASSLAGRGRNQPQHF
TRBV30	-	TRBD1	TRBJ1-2	TGTGCCTGGGCCGGGACAGGGGATAACTATGGCTACACCTTC	CAWAGTGDNYGYTF
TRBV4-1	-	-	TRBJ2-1	TGCGCCAGCAGCCAAGACAGGGGTTTGTCCCTCCGCTCCTACAATGAGCAGTTCTTC	CASSQDRGLSLRSYNEQFF
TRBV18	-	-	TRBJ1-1	TGTGCCAGCTCACCCCTCACCACAGCGAACACTGAAGCTTTCTTT	CASSPLTTANTEAFF
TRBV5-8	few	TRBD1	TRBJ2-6	TGTGCCAGCAGCTTGTGGGCAGGGGGCAATGGTGGGGCCAACGTCCTGACTTTC	CASSLWAGGNGGANVLTF
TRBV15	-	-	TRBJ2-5	TGTGCCACCAGCAGAGATTGGGGGCGCCTGGAAGAGACCCAGTACTTC	CATSRDWGRLEETQYF
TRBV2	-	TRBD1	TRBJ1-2	TGTGCCAGCAGTGGGCAGAAACAGGGGGCGGGGTATGGCTACACCTTC	CASSGQKQGAGYGYTF
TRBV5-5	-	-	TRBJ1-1	TGTGCCAGCAGCCCCGGACCGAGTCGGGGGAACACTGAAGCTTTCTTT	CASSPGPSRGNTEAFF
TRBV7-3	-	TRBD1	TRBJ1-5	TGTGCCAGCAGCCGGGACAGGGGACAGCCCCAGCATTTT	CASSRDRGQPQHF